One T cell receptor beta chain is described in this entry. As yet, its antigen is unknown. This record belongs to a study of blood T cells in healthy people across ages. Study outcomes and limitations: A greater number of naive CD4+ cells and higher diversity distinguished long-lived donors from aged donors. A strong correlation between TCR beta diversity and naive T cell percentage was seen. The study could not conclusively compare naive and antigen-experienced cells, given its unsorted PBMCs.

The V and J ends lost 3 bases and 8 bases respectively, with 14 bases between them. The CDR3 covers 14 residues. Germline-derived CDR1 and CDR2 are SGHNT and YENEEA. With a J-beta primer mix and a sample-barcoded 5' primer, a second PCR ran roughly 7 to 11 cycles. MiXCR, run by TCRdb on the 5' RACE reads, gives a single entry per CDR3 protein. Of 800,000 or so distinct CDR3 sequences in the sample, about half were seen once. This rearrangement joins TRBV11-3 to TRBJ2-1; no definite D call. Sequenced sample: blood. The receptor's source is an elderly man in good health. The CDR3 DNA sequence: TGTGCCAGCAGCTTGGGCAGGCTCCAAGATGAGCAGTTCTTC. Translating gives CASSLGRLQDEQFF.